This paragraph reports one T cell receptor (beta chain). These data come from a study of T cell changes during pregnancy in multiple sclerosis. The CDR3 spans 16 residues. Trimming cost V 0 bases and J 1 base; bases outside gene matches: 6. The germline gives CDR1 LNHNV, CDR2 YYDKDF (reference sequence). Clones were sequenced by immunoSEQ multiplex PCR, and TCRdb holds only the in-frame ones, with some missing. Of 80,000 to 95,000 clones listed, 90% to 95% are singletons. Material: peripheral blood, obtained in the third trimester of pregnancy. The V and J genes are TRBV15 and TRBJ2-7, with 7 bases matching TRBD2. This receptor was taken from a female donor in good health, enrolled as a control in a pregnancy study. CDR3 nucleotides: TGTGCCACCAGCAGAGATATAGCGGGTTCGTCCTACGAGCAGTACTTC. Its translation is CATSRDIAGSSYEQYF.